This T cell receptor beta chain derives from a study of T cell repertoires in cytomegalovirus infection. Overall study context: Through public TCR beta signatures, both CMV infection and matching HLA type were indicated. Findings and limits, study-wide: HLA-C-restricted TCR beta clonotypes specific for CMV led the ex vivo response. The cumulative frequency of public TCR beta families identified carriers of CMV plus the relevant HLA.

TCRdb reanalysed the reads using MiXCR and keeps one entry per CDR3 protein. The data contain almost 550,000 distinct CDR3 sequences, approximately 15% of them seen just once; the ten biggest clones take up 20% to 30%. Ten or more counts support this clonotype. The target antigen is unknown. Trimming stripped 6 bases from V and 3 bases from J, with 11 bases between. Germline lookup yields CDR1 MNHEY and CDR2 SVGAGI. This CDR3 spans 13 amino acids. The chain carries TRBV6-5 and TRBJ2-5, with D perhaps TRBD2 (6 bases). The sequenced sample was CD8+ T cells from PBMCs. The receptor was isolated from a human donor in good health (CMV status not recorded). Some clones in this sample may be carry-over from other donors' samples. In DNA form, the CDR3 reads TGTGCCAGCAGCTGGGGGGTTGAAGAGACCCAGTACTTC. Translation gives CASSWGVEETQYF.